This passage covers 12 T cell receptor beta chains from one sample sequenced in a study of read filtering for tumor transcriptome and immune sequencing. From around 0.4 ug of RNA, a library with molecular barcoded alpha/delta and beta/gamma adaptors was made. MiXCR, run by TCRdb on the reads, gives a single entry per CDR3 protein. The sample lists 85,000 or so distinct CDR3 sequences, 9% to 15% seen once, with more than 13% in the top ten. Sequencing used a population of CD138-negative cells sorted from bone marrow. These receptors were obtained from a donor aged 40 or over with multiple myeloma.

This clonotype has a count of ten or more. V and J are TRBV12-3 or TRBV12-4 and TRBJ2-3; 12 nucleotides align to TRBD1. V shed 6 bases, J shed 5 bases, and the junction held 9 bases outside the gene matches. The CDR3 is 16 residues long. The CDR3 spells CASSHGTGGGGDTQYF. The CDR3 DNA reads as TGTGCCAGCAGCCACGGGACAGGGGGCGGTGGAGATACGCAGTATTTT.

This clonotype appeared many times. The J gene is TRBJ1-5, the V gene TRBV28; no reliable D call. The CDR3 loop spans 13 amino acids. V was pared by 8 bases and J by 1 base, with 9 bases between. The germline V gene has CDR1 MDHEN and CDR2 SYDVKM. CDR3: CASGGRSNQPQHF. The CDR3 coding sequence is TGTGCCAGCGGCGGCCGGAGCAATCAGCCCCAGCATTTT.

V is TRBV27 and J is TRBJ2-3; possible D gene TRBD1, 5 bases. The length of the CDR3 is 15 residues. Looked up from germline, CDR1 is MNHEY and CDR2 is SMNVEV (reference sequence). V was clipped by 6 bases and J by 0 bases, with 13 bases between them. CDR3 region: CASRAWGASTDTQYF. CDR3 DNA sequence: TGTGCCAGCAGGGCGTGGGGCGCTAGCACAGATACGCAGTATTTT.

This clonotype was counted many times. CDR3 in DNA: TGTGCCAGCAGCCAGGGGGCGTCGTCCTACGAGCAGTACTTC. Its protein product is CASSQGASSYEQYF. V and J are TRBV28 and TRBJ2-7; 8 nucleotides agree with TRBD1. The germline CDR1 and CDR2 sequences are MDHEN and SYDVKM. Losses at the gene ends were 6 bases for V and 1 base for J; bases not matched to a gene: 5. The CDR3 has 14 residues.

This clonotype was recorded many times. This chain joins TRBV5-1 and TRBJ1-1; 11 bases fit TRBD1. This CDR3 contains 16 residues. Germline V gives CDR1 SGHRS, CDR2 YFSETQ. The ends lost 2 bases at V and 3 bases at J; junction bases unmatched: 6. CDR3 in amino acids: CASSLRPGQGDTEAFF. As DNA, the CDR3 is TGCGCCAGCAGCTTAAGGCCGGGACAGGGGGACACTGAAGCTTTCTTT.

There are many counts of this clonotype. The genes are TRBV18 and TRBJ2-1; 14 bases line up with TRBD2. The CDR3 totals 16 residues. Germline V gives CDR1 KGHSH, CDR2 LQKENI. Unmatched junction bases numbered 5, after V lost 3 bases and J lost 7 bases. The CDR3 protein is CASSPSTSGRGNEQFF. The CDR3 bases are TGTGCCAGCTCACCCTCGACTAGCGGGAGGGGGAATGAGCAGTTCTTC.

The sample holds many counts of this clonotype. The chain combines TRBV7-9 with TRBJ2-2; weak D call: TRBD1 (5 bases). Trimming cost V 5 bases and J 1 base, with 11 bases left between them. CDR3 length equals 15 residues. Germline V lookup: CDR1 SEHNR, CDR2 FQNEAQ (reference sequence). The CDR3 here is CASSPRTLNTGELFF. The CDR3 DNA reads TGTGCCAGCAGCCCCCGGACACTGAACACCGGGGAGCTGTTTTTT. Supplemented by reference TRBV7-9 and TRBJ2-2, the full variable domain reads DTGVSQNPRHKITKRGQNVTFRCDPISEHNRLYWYRQTLGQGPEFLTYFQNEAQLEKSRLLSDRFSAERPKGSFSTLEIQRTEQGDSAMYLCASSPRTLNTGELFFGEGSRLTVL.

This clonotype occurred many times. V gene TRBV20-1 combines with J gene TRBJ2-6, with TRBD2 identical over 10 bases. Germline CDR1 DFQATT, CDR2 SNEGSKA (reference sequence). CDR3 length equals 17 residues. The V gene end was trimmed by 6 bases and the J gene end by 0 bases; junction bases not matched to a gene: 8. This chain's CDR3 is CSARASGGISGANVLTF. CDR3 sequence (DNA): TGCAGTGCCCGGGCTAGCGGGGGAATCTCTGGGGCCAACGTCCTGACTTTC.

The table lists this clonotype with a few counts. DNA of the CDR3: TGCAGTGCTAGACTTATAGGGGTCACCTACGAGCAGTACTTC. Amino acid sequence: CSARLIGVTYEQYF. The chain combines TRBV20-1 with TRBJ2-7; the D gene is possibly TRBD1 (5 bases). The CDR3 spans 14 residues. CDR1 is DFQATT, CDR2 SNEGSKA, per germline (reference sequence). Deletions cut 2 bases from V and 2 bases from J, with 13 bases between.

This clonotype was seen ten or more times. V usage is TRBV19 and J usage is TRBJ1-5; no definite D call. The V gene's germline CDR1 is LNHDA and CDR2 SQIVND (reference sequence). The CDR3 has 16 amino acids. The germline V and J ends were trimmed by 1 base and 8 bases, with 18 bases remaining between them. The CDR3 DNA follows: TGTGCCAGTAGTATAGGGTCAGGAGGCGGCGGGAAGCCCCAGCATTTT. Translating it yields CASSIGSGGGGKPQHF. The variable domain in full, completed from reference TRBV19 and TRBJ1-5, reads DGGITQSPKYLFRKEGQNVTLSCEQNLNHDAMYWYRQDPGQGLRLIYYSQIVNDFQKGDIAEGYSVSREKKESFPLTVTSAQKNPTAFYLCASSIGSGGGGKPQHFGDGTRLSIL.

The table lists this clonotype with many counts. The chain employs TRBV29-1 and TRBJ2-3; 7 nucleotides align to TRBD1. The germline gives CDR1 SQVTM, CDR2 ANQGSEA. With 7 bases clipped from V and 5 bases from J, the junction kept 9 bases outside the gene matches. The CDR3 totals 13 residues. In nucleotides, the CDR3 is TGCAGCGCCCGTACAGGGGCAAGAGATACGCAGTATTTT. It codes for CSARTGARDTQYF.

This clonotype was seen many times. The CDR3 DNA is TGCAGCGTTCAGGGAGGGCCCACTGAAGCTTTCTTT. Translation gives CSVQGGPTEAFF. The V call is TRBV29-1, the J call TRBJ1-1; D is perhaps TRBD1 (5 bases). This CDR3 has 12 amino acids. V was shortened by 5 bases and J by 4 bases, with 11 bases between the two germline ends. Germline V CDR1 and CDR2: SQVTM, ANQGSEA.